The 28 T cell receptor beta chains below all came from one sample that was sequenced in a study of control samples from healthy donors and cancer patients. Repertoires were generated with immunoSEQ multiplex PCR, while TCRdb's copy carries only in-frame clones and drops some. The sample includes about 100,000 clones, roughly 87% of them seen just once. The sample was blood. The receptor source for this set is a woman aged 45-65 years in good health.

This chain links TRBV19 with TRBJ2-2; D remains unclear. The CDR3 contains 13 residues. Per germline, CDR1 LNHDA and CDR2 SQIVND (reference sequence). The V end was cut by 8 bases, the J end by 6 bases, with 13 bases between. In DNA form, the CDR3 reads TGTGCCAGTCTACCCCCCCGTGCCGGGGAGCTGTTTTTT. This encodes CASLPPRAGELFF. The full variable domain, completed using reference TRBV19 and TRBJ2-2, is DGGITQSPKYLFRKEGQNVTLSCEQNLNHDAMYWYRQDPGQGLRLIYYSQIVNDFQKGDIAEGYSVSREKKESFPLTVTSAQKNPTAFYLCASLPPRAGELFFGEGSRLTVL.

Here the CDR3 DNA reads TGTGCCAGCAGCCCCCCTTGGGGGGAGACCCAGTACTTC. Its translation: CASSPPWGETQYF. V and J are TRBV7-9 and TRBJ2-5; perhaps D is TRBD1 or TRBD2 (5 bases each). From germline, CDR1 is SEHNR and CDR2 FQNEAQ (reference sequence). Trimming left V 5 bases short and J 5 bases short, with 12 bases between. The CDR3 is made up of 13 amino acids.

The V and J genes are TRBV27 and TRBJ2-6; D may be TRBD2 (6 bases). Germline V gene lookup returns CDR1 MNHEY and CDR2 SMNVEV (reference sequence). The CDR3 loop spans 19 amino acids. V was pared by 6 bases and J by 0 bases, with 21 bases between. CDR3 in amino acids: CASRRPGSGHSSGANVLTF. CDR3 DNA sequence: TGTGCCAGCAGACGGCCAGGGAGCGGGCACTCCTCTGGGGCCAACGTCCTGACTTTC.

This chain's CDR3 is CAWAGQAAGKLFF. The CDR3 bases are TGTGCCTGGGCGGGACAGGCGGCGGGAAAACTGTTTTTT. The V and J genes are TRBV30 and TRBJ1-4; 8 nucleotides line up with TRBD1. This CDR3 has 13 amino acids. Per germline, CDR1 GTSNPN and CDR2 SVGIG (reference sequence). J lost 10 bases, V lost 5 bases, and 9 bases had no gene match.

The chain couples TRBV29-1 to TRBJ1-4; maybe TRBD1 (6 bases). Trimming left V 6 bases short and J 3 bases short, with 8 bases between. Germline CDR1 is SQVTM and CDR2 is ANQGSEA. The CDR3 totals 12 residues. The CDR3 nucleotides are TGCAGCGTACAGGGACCTAATGAAAAACTGTTTTTT. Its translation: CSVQGPNEKLFF.

This rearrangement joins TRBV21-1 to TRBJ1-1. TRBV21-1 is a pseudogene locus. This CDR3 region has 13 residues. The CDR3 protein is CASSKGVLCRAFF. For the CDR3, the DNA is TGTGCCAGCAGCAAAGGGGTCTTGTGTCGAGCTTTCTTT.

The genes are TRBV29-1 and TRBJ1-2, with D possibly TRBD1 on 5 matching bases. The V gene lost 3 bases and the J gene lost 4 bases, with 9 bases spanning the gap. CDR1 and CDR2 from the germline V gene are SQVTM and ANQGSEA. This CDR3 region has 12 residues. Here the CDR3 reads CSVDRGAYGYTF. CDR3 DNA: TGCAGCGTTGATAGAGGGGCCTATGGCTACACCTTC.

The chain combines TRBV2 with TRBJ2-7, with 7 bases that match TRBD1. V gave up 6 bases and J gave up 7 bases; unmatched junction bases: 6. The CDR3 is 12 residues long. Germline CDR1 and CDR2: SNHLY and FYNNEI. The CDR3: CASRVAGGEQYV. The CDR3 bases are TGTGCCAGCAGAGTTGCAGGGGGTGAGCAGTACGTC.

A few counts support this clone. V and J are TRBV27 and TRBJ1-2; 7 bases are shared with TRBD1. The V gene end was trimmed by 4 bases and the J gene end by 0 bases; junction bases not matched to a gene: 2. CDR3 length equals 14 residues. Looked up from germline, CDR1 is MNHEY and CDR2 is SMNVEV (reference sequence). The CDR3 loop reads CASSWDRANYGYTF. The CDR3 bases are TGTGCCAGCAGTTGGGACAGAGCTAACTATGGCTACACCTTC.

The V call is TRBV18, the J call TRBJ2-3; no reliable D call. CDR3 size: 17 residues. The germline V and J ends were trimmed by 3 bases and 0 bases, with 16 bases remaining between them. The germline V gene has CDR1 KGHSH and CDR2 LQKENI. The CDR3: CASSPSLSWYSTDTQYF. CDR3 nucleotides: TGTGCCAGCTCACCGAGTCTGTCGTGGTATAGCACAGATACGCAGTATTTT.

The V gene is TRBV5-8, the J gene TRBJ2-1; 11 nucleotides agree with TRBD2. V shed 3 bases, J shed 0 bases, and the junction held 5 bases outside the gene matches. Germline V CDR1 and CDR2: SGHTS, YDEGEE. CDR3 length equals 17 residues. The CDR3 spells CASSSWTSGRSYNEQFF. The CDR3, as DNA: TGTGCCAGCAGCTCCTGGACTAGCGGGCGCTCCTACAATGAGCAGTTCTTC.

The V call is TRBV3-1 (or the pseudogene TRBV3-2), the J call TRBJ2-7, with TRBD1 identical over 8 bases. The CDR3 length is 14 residues. J lost 7 bases, V lost 1 base, and 6 bases had no gene match. Germline V gene data show CDR1 as LGHDT and CDR2 as YNNKEL (reference sequence). The DNA of the CDR3 is TGTGCCAGCAGCCAAGCGCAGGGGGCAAGGGAGCAGTACGTC. Translated: CASSQAQGAREQYV.

V is TRBV7-9 and J is TRBJ1-1, with D possibly matching TRBD1 (5 bases). V lost 4 bases to trimming and J lost 1 base, with 16 bases between them. The CDR3 has 16 residues. In germline, CDR1 is SEHNR, CDR2 FQNEAQ (reference sequence). CDR3 sequence (DNA): TGTGCCAGCAGCTGGAACACGGGACCGGCGAACACTGAAGCTTTCTTT. It is translated as CASSWNTGPANTEAFF.

This clone has more than one count but fewer than ten. The chain combines TRBV5-6 with TRBJ1-3; no definite D call. Per germline, CDR1 SGHDT and CDR2 YYEEEE. V dropped 4 bases and J dropped 2 bases, with 7 bases sitting between them. This CDR3 is 13 amino acids long. The CDR3: CASSIDTGNTIYF. CDR3 nucleotides: TGTGCCAGCAGCATCGACACTGGAAACACCATATATTTT. The full variable domain, its missing parts supplied by reference TRBV5-6 and TRBJ1-3, is DAGVTQSPTHLIKTRGQQVTLRCSPKSGHDTVSWYQQALGQGPQFIFQYYEEEERQRGNFPDRFSGHQFPNYSSELNVNALLLGDSALYLCASSIDTGNTIYFGEGSWLTVV.

The rearrangement uses TRBV7-3 and TRBJ2-2, with unresolved D. CDR1 is SGHTA, CDR2 FQGTGA, per germline. The CDR3 runs to 13 residues. The DNA of the CDR3 is TGTGCGTCCCGATGGAGCGCCACCGGGGAGCTGTTTTTT. Its protein is CASRWSATGELFF.

This rearrangement joins TRBV27 to TRBJ1-2, with D possibly matching TRBD1 (5 bases). V lost 6 bases, J lost 2 bases, and 10 bases lay in between. The CDR3 loop spans 13 amino acids. Germline CDR1 MNHEY, CDR2 SMNVEV (reference sequence). The DNA for the CDR3 is TGTGCCAGCAGGGGGACGGCAAACTATGGCTACACCTTC. It yields the protein CASRGTANYGYTF.

V gene TRBV7-6 combines with J gene TRBJ2-2; D remains unclear. Germline CDR1 and CDR2: SGHVS and FNYEAQ. The germline V and J ends were trimmed by 5 bases and 6 bases, with 7 bases remaining between them. This CDR3 is built from 12 residues. CDR3 loop: CASSIGPGELFF. The CDR3, as DNA: TGTGCCAGCAGCATCGGTCCCGGGGAGCTGTTTTTT.

The chain has TRBV10-1 and TRBJ2-7, with D unresolved. The CDR3 contains 14 residues. Trimming stripped 4 bases from V and 3 bases from J, with 13 bases between. Germline CDR1 WNHNN, CDR2 SYGVQD (reference sequence). In nucleotides, the CDR3 is TGCGCCAGCAGTGGCCCCACCGGGTACTACGAGCAGTACGTC. This codes for CASSGPTGYYEQYV.

J is TRBJ2-2 and V is TRBV18; TRBD1 might be the D (5 bases). The CDR3 contains 16 residues. Per the germline V gene, CDR1 is KGHSH and CDR2 is LQKENI. V was clipped by 2 bases and J by 5 bases, with 15 bases between them. The CDR3 here is CASSPGRRAGTGELFF. The CDR3 region has the DNA TGTGCCAGCTCACCAGGGCGCAGGGCCGGGACCGGGGAGCTGTTTTTT. Supplemented by reference TRBV18 and TRBJ2-2, the full variable domain reads NAGVMQNPRHLVRRRGQEARLRCSPMKGHSHVYWYRQLPEEGLKFMVYLQKENIIDESGMPKERFSAEFPKEGPSILRIQQVVRGDSAAYFCASSPGRRAGTGELFFGEGSRLTVL.

This clone was seen only once. The rearrangement links TRBV9 to TRBJ2-3, with D maybe TRBD2 (5 bases). The CDR3 runs to 14 residues. Germline CDR1 reads SGDLS; CDR2 reads YYNGEE. The V and J ends lost 2 bases and 1 base respectively, with 8 bases between them. The CDR3, as DNA: TGTGCCAGCAGCGTTTTCGGGGGCACAGATACGCAGTATTTT. It yields the protein CASSVFGGTDTQYF.

The chain uses TRBV9 and TRBJ1-1, with 11 bases fitting TRBD1. CDR1 and CDR2 from the germline V gene are SGDLS and YYNGEE. This CDR3 is 15 amino acids long. Trimming cost V 3 bases and J 4 bases; bases outside gene matches: 5. CDR3: CASSGSGTGGTEAFF. The CDR3 DNA reads as TGTGCCAGCAGCGGCTCCGGGACAGGGGGCACTGAAGCTTTCTTT.

This rearrangement joins TRBV9 to TRBJ2-3; possible D gene TRBD1, 5 bases. Germline V CDR1 and CDR2: SGDLS, YYNGEE. V lost 0 bases to trimming and J lost 2 bases, with 7 bases between them. The CDR3 spans 14 residues. In DNA, the CDR3 is TGTGCCAGCAGCGTAGTGGGGCTCACAGATACGCAGTATTTT. Translated, it gives CASSVVGLTDTQYF. The complete variable domain, with remaining parts taken from reference TRBV9 and TRBJ2-3, reads DSGVTQTPKHLITATGQRVTLRCSPRSGDLSVYWYQQSLDQGLQFLIQYYNGEERAKGNILERFSAQQFPDLHSELNLSSLELGDSALYFCASSVVGLTDTQYFGPGTRLTVL.

The rearrangement links TRBV6-2 or TRBV6-3 to TRBJ2-7; TRBD2 aligns across 9 bases. The germline V gene encodes CDR1 MNHEY and CDR2 SVGEGT. The CDR3 spans 16 residues. Trimming removed 2 bases from V and 3 bases from J; junction bases left unmatched: 8. CDR3 residues: CASSYRGLAGNYEQYV. CDR3 in DNA: TGTGCCAGCAGTTACCGTGGGCTAGCGGGAAACTACGAGCAGTACGTC.

The chain joins TRBV30 to TRBJ1-5; D is ambiguous. Deletions cut 2 bases from V and 1 base from J, with 6 bases between. Germline V gives CDR1 GTSNPN, CDR2 SVGIG (reference sequence). The CDR3 is 13 amino acids. The CDR3 DNA sequence: TGTGCCTGGAGTTTGGAAAGCAATCAGCCCCAGCATTTT. Translated, it gives CAWSLESNQPQHF.

The V and J genes are TRBV27 and TRBJ2-4; the D gene is possibly TRBD2 (6 bases). V was shortened by 8 bases and J by 1 base, with 24 bases between the two germline ends. There are 18 residues in the CDR3. Germline V gene sequence: CDR1 MNHEY, CDR2 SMNVEV (reference sequence). The CDR3 region is CASGPIRSGTLAKNIQYF. The CDR3 DNA is TGTGCCAGCGGACCCATCCGTAGCGGCACCCTTGCCAAAAACATTCAGTACTTC.

The chain recombines TRBV6-2 or TRBV6-3 with TRBJ1-3; no reliable D call. This CDR3 contains 16 residues. Trimming shortened V by 4 bases and J by 0 bases, and 13 bases separated the two germline ends. Per the germline V gene, CDR1 is MNHEY and CDR2 is SVGEGT. CDR3 sequence: CASSSNSQSSGNTIYF. The CDR3 DNA sequence: TGTGCCAGCAGTTCCAACAGCCAGAGCTCTGGAAACACCATATATTTT.

With regard to this clone: The sample carries other DNA sequences with the same CDR3. The rearrangement links TRBV2 to TRBJ2-6; D is ambiguous. This CDR3 contains 12 residues. Germline values: CDR1 SNHLY, CDR2 FYNNEI. V shed 8 bases and J shed 1 base, with 3 bases lying between them. CDR3 nucleotide sequence: TGTGCCAGCGATTCTGGGGCCAACGTCCTGACTTTC. This sequence encodes CASDSGANVLTF.

The rearrangement links TRBV5-1 to TRBJ1-6; 7 bases align to TRBD1. The CDR3 contains 14 residues. Per germline, CDR1 SGHRS and CDR2 YFSETQ. The V gene end was trimmed by 6 bases and the J gene end by 7 bases; junction bases not matched to a gene: 7. CDR3 region: CASTEGAGNSPLHF. CDR3 coding DNA: TGCGCCAGCACCGAGGGGGCAGGCAATTCACCCCTCCACTTT. Supplemented by reference TRBV5-1 and TRBJ1-6, the full variable domain reads KAGVTQTPRYLIKTRGQQVTLSCSPISGHRSVSWYQQTPGQGLQFLFEYFSETQRNKGNFPGRFSGRQFSNSRSEMNVSTLELGDSALYLCASTEGAGNSPLHFGNGTRLTVT.